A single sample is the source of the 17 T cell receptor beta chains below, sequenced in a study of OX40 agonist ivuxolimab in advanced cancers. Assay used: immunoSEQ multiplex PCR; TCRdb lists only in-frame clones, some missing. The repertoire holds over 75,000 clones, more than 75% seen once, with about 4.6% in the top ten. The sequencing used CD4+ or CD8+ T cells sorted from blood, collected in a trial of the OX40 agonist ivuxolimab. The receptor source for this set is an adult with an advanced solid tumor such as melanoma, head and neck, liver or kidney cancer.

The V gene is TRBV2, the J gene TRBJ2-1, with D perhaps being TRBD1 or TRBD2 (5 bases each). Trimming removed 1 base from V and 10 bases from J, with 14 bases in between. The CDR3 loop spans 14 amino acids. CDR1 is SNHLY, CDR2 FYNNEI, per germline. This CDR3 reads CASSEGSRGGEQFF. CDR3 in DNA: TGTGCCAGCAGTGAAGGATCTAGGGGCGGGGAGCAGTTCTTC.

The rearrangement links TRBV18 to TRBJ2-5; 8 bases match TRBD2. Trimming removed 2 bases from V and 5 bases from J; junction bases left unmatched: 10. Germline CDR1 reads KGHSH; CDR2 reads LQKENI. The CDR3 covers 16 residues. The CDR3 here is CASSPLPLAGRETQYF. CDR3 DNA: TGTGCCAGCTCACCATTGCCTTTAGCGGGACGTGAGACCCAGTACTTC.

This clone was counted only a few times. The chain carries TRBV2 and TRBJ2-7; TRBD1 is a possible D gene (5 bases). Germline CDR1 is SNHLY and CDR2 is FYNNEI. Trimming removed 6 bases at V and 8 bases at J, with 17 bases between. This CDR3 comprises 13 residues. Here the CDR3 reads CASSRFLQEKQYV. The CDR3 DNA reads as TGTGCCAGCAGCCGATTTCTACAGGAAAAGCAGTACGTC.

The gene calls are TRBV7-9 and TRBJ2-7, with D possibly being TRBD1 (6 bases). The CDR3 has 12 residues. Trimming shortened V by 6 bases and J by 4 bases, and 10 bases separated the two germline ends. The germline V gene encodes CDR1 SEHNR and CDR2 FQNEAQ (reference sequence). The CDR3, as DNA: TGTGCCAGCAGTCGACAGGTATACGAGCAGTACTTC. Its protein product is CASSRQVYEQYF.

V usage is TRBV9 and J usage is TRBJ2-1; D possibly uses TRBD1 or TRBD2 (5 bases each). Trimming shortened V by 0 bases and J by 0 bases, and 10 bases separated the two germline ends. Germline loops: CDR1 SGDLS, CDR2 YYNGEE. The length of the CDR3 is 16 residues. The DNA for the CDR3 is TGTGCCAGCAGCGTAGACGGGGCCAGCTCCTACAATGAGCAGTTCTTC. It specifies CASSVDGASSYNEQFF.

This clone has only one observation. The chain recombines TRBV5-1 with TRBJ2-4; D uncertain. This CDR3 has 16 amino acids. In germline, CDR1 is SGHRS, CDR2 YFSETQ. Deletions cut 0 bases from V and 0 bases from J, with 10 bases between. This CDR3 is CASSLGLTQAKNIQYF. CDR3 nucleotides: TGCGCCAGCAGCTTGGGTCTTACACAAGCCAAAAACATTCAGTACTTC. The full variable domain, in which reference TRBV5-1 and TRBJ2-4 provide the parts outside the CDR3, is KAGVTQTPRYLIKTRGQQVTLSCSPISGHRSVSWYQQTPGQGLQFLFEYFSETQRNKGNFPGRFSGRQFSNSRSEMNVSTLELGDSALYLCASSLGLTQAKNIQYFGAGTRLSVL.

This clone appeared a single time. The chain's CDR3 is CASSFDRGRTEAFF. The CDR3 region has the DNA TGCGCCAGCAGCTTCGACAGGGGGCGGACTGAAGCTTTCTTT. V gene TRBV5-1 combines with J gene TRBJ1-1, with TRBD1 matching 10 bases. Germline trimming cut 2 bases from V and 5 bases from J; bases unmatched to any gene: 3. Germline V gene sequence: CDR1 SGHRS, CDR2 YFSETQ. The CDR3 runs to 14 residues.

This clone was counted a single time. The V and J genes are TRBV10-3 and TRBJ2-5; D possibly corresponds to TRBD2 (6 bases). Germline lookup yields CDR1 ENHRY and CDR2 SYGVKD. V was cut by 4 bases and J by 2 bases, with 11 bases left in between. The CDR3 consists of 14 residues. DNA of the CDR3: TGTGCCATCAGTGTCGGTAGCGGACAAGAGACCCAGTACTTC. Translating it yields CAISVGSGQETQYF.

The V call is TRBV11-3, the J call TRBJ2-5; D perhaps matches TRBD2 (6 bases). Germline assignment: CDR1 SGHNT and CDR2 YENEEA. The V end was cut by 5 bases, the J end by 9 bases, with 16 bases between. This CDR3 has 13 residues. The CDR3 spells CASSNTRGGAQYF. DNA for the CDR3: TGTGCCAGCAGCAATACTCGGGGCGGGGCCCAGTACTTC. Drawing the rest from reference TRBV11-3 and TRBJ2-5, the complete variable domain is EAGVVQSPRYKIIEKKQPVAFWCNPISGHNTLYWYLQNLGQGPELLIRYENEEAVDDSQLPKDRFSAERLKGVDSTLKIQPAELGDSAVYLCASSNTRGGAQYFGPGTRLLVL.

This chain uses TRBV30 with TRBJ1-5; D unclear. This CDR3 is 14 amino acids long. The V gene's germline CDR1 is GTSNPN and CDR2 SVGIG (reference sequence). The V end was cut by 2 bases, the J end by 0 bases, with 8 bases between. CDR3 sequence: CAWSRSRSNQPQHF. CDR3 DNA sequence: TGTGCCTGGAGTCGTTCCCGTAGCAATCAGCCCCAGCATTTT.

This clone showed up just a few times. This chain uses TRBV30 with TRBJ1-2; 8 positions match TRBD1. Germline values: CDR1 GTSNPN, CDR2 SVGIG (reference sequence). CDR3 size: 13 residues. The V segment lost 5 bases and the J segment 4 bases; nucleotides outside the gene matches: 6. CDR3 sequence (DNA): TGTGCCTGGGCAGGGGGCTATGGCTATGGCTACACCTTC. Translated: CAWAGGYGYGYTF.

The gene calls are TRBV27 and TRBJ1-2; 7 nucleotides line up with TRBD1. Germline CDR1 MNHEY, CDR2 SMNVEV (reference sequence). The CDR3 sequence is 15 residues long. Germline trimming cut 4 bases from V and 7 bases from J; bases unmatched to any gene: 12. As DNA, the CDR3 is TGTGCCAGCAGTTCCCCCCGACAGGGTGTGGTTGGCTACACCTTC. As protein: CASSSPRQGVVGYTF.

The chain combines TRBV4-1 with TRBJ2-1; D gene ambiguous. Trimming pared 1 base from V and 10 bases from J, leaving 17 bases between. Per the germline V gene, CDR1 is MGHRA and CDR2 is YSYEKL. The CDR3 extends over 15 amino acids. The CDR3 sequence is CASSQVWAVSSEQFF. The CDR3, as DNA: TGCGCCAGCAGCCAAGTGTGGGCCGTATCGTCGGAGCAGTTCTTC.

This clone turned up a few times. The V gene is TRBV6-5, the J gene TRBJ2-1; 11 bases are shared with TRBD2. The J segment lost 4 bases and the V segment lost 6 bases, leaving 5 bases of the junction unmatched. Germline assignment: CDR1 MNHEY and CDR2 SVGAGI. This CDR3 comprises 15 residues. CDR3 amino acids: CASRGGTSGYNEQFF. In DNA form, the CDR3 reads TGTGCCAGCAGAGGTGGGACTAGCGGATACAATGAGCAGTTCTTC.

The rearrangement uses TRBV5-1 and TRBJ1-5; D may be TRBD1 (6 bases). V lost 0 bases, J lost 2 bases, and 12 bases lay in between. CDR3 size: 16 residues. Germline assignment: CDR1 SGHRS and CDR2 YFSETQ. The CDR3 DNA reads TGCGCCAGCAGCTTGGACGGGGGCGGGGGCAATCAGCCCCAGCATTTT. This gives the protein CASSLDGGGGNQPQHF.

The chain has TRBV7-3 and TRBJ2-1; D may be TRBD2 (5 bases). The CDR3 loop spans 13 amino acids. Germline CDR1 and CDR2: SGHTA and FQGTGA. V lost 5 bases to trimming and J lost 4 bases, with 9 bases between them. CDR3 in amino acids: CASSRAEYNEQFF. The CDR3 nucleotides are TGTGCCAGCAGCCGAGCGGAATACAATGAGCAGTTCTTC.

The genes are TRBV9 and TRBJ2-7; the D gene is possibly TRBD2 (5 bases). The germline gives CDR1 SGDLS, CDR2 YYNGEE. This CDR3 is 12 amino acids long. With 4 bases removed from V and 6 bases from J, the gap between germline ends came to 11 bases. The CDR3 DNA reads TGTGCCAGCAGCCTGGGAGTATTCGAGCAGTACTTC. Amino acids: CASSLGVFEQYF.